The next 14 T cell receptor beta chains were all read from a single sample in a study of blood T cell repertoires in COVID-19. Measured with immunoSEQ multiplex PCR; TCRdb has only the in-frame clones, and not every one. This table holds about 160,000 clones, over 85% found once. The material sequenced was peripheral blood. The source is a woman aged 55 to 70 with COVID-19, enrolled during active disease.

This sequence joins TRBV19 and TRBJ1-1; unclear D gene. Germline V gene lookup returns CDR1 LNHDA and CDR2 SQIVND (reference sequence). The CDR3 totals 12 residues. Trimming left V 4 bases short and J 1 base short, with 4 bases between. The CDR3 nucleotides are TGTGCCAGTAGTAATAGGAACACTGAAGCTTTCTTT. Translating gives CASSNRNTEAFF. The full variable domain, completed using reference TRBV19 and TRBJ1-1, is DGGITQSPKYLFRKEGQNVTLSCEQNLNHDAMYWYRQDPGQGLRLIYYSQIVNDFQKGDIAEGYSVSREKKESFPLTVTSAQKNPTAFYLCASSNRNTEAFFGQGTRLTVV.

The chain employs TRBV11-2 and TRBJ2-7, with D possibly TRBD2 on 6 matching bases. V lost 5 bases and J lost 12, with 20 bases in between. In germline, CDR1 is SGHAT, CDR2 FQNNGV. The CDR3 spans 13 residues. CDR3 DNA: TGTGCCAGCAGCATTAGCGGTCTTCCGGTTGGGTACTTC. Translated: CASSISGLPVGYF.

This clone has more than one count but fewer than ten. The chain uses TRBV7-9 and TRBJ1-3, with D maybe TRBD1 (5 bases). Germline V gives CDR1 SEHNR, CDR2 FQNEAQ (reference sequence). V lost 3 bases, J lost 1 base, and 7 bases lay in between. The CDR3 loop spans 14 amino acids. The CDR3 here is CASSFQGSGNTIYF. As DNA, the CDR3 is TGTGCCAGCAGCTTCCAGGGATCTGGAAACACCATATATTTT.

CDR3 loop: CASSFGSGGLNTQYF. The CDR3 bases are TGTGCCAGCAGCTTTGGGTCCGGAGGTTTAAATACGCAGTATTTT. The rearrangement uses TRBV5-5 and TRBJ2-3, with a weak D call TRBD2 (5 bases). From germline, CDR1 is SGHKS and CDR2 YYEKEE (reference sequence). Between the trimmed V and J ends, which lost 2 bases and 7 bases, there was a span of 17 bases. The CDR3 has 15 residues.

The sample holds one count of this clone. The chain combines TRBV10-3 with TRBJ2-7; TRBD1 aligns across 7 bases. The CDR3 has 13 amino acids. The germline V gene has CDR1 ENHRY and CDR2 SYGVKD. With V trimmed by 5 bases and J by 2 bases, 3 bases remained unmatched. CDR3: CAISPQGTYEQYF. CDR3 sequence (DNA): TGTGCCATCAGTCCACAGGGGACCTACGAGCAGTACTTC.

The chain carries TRBV7-2 and TRBJ2-5, with 11 bases aligning to TRBD1. The CDR3 loop spans 15 amino acids. The V gene's germline CDR1 is SGHTA and CDR2 FQGNSA. The V gene end was trimmed by 2 bases and the J gene end by 7 bases; junction bases not matched to a gene: 6. In DNA form, the CDR3 reads TGTGCCAGCAGCTTAAGGACAGGGGGCCTAGGGACCCAGTACTTC. The encoded protein is CASSLRTGGLGTQYF.

V and J are TRBV5-6 and TRBJ1-2; 8 nucleotides agree with TRBD1. Germline lookup yields CDR1 SGHDT and CDR2 YYEEEE. V gave up 4 bases and J gave up 4 bases; unmatched junction bases: 6. This CDR3 is built from 14 residues. The CDR3 protein is CASSKDRVGYGYTF. The CDR3 DNA follows: TGTGCCAGCAGCAAGGACAGGGTAGGCTATGGCTACACCTTC. Using reference TRBV5-6 and TRBJ1-2 for the parts outside the CDR3, the full variable domain is DAGVTQSPTHLIKTRGQQVTLRCSPKSGHDTVSWYQQALGQGPQFIFQYYEEEERQRGNFPDRFSGHQFPNYSSELNVNALLLGDSALYLCASSKDRVGYGYTFGSGTRLTVV.

The chain links TRBV3-1 (or the pseudogene TRBV3-2) to TRBJ1-2; 9 bases are shared with TRBD1. CDR1 and CDR2 from the germline V gene are LGHDT and YNNKEL (reference sequence). This CDR3 has 14 amino acids. V was pared by 1 base and J by 11 bases, with 8 bases of the junction left unmatched. The CDR3 protein is CASSQVDRGSSYTF. The CDR3 DNA sequence: TGTGCCAGCAGCCAAGTAGACAGGGGGTCAAGTTACACCTTC.

The rearrangement links TRBV6-5 to TRBJ2-3, with TRBD2 matching over 8 bases. The V gene end was trimmed by 4 bases and the J gene end by 6 bases; junction bases not matched to a gene: 6. The CDR3 is 14 amino acids. Germline V CDR1 and CDR2: MNHEY, SVGAGI. The CDR3 bases are TGTGCCAGCAGTTCCGGGGGGGCCGGGGATACGCAGTATTTT. Protein: CASSSGGAGDTQYF.

V usage is TRBV7-2 and J usage is TRBJ1-2, with 8 bases identical to TRBD1. The CDR3 has 17 amino acids. V lost 5 bases and J lost 4; bases outside the gene matches: 15. Per germline, CDR1 SGHTA and CDR2 FQGNSA. The DNA of the CDR3 is TGTGCCAGCAGCCCGGAAGCCGGGACAGGATATCGCTATGGCTACACCTTC. Translated, it gives CASSPEAGTGYRYGYTF.

The chain combines TRBV7-2 with TRBJ2-1; 9 bases map to TRBD2. The CDR3 spans 16 residues. With V trimmed by 1 base and J by 14 bases, 15 bases remained unmatched. CDR1 SGHTA and CDR2 FQGNSA come from the germline V gene. As DNA, the CDR3 is TGTGCCAGCAGCTTAGATCTGGCGGGGGGGCCAAAAGTCGAGTTCTTC. As protein: CASSLDLAGGPKVEFF.

V is TRBV20-1 and J is TRBJ2-3; 11 bases align to TRBD1. CDR3 length equals 18 residues. The germline gives CDR1 DFQATT, CDR2 SNEGSKA (reference sequence). Trimming cost V 3 bases and J 6 bases; bases outside gene matches: 17. The CDR3 reads CSASKPGTGGWGSDTQYF. DNA for the CDR3: TGCAGTGCTAGTAAGCCCGGGACAGGGGGATGGGGTTCGGATACGCAGTATTTT.

This chain links TRBV5-1 with TRBJ2-2; D gene uncertain. The CDR3 is 14 amino acids. V was trimmed by 10 bases and J by 2 bases, leaving 15 bases between them. Per germline, CDR1 SGHRS and CDR2 YFSETQ. The CDR3 nucleotides read TGCGCCGGCCGGAGTAGGATTAACACCGGGGAGCTGTTTTTT. Translating gives CAGRSRINTGELFF.

The V and J genes are TRBV7-9 and TRBJ2-7, with 7 bases lining up with TRBD1. The CDR3 extends over 15 amino acids. Germline-derived CDR1 and CDR2 are SEHNR and FQNEAQ (reference sequence). Trimming cost V 5 bases and J 0 bases; bases outside gene matches: 7. The DNA of the CDR3 is TGTGCCAGCAGCCACACCGGGACAGCCTCCTACGAGCAGTACTTC. Its protein is CASSHTGTASYEQYF.